The 5 T cell receptor beta chains below come from one sample, sequenced in a study of regulatory dendritic cells for organ transplantation. Clones were read by immunoSEQ multiplex PCR, and TCRdb kept only the in-frame ones, dropping some. Among 30,000 to 45,000 clones listed, about 89% were seen once. Sequencing was performed on naive CD8+ T cells from blood. Subset here: CD45RA+ naive T cells. These receptors all come from a human donor in good health.

The chain couples TRBV4-1 to TRBJ1-1; 7 nucleotides match TRBD1. Germline CDR1 MGHRA, CDR2 YSYEKL. Trimming cost V 5 bases and J 2 bases; bases outside gene matches: 5. This CDR3 region has 14 residues. Here the CDR3 DNA reads TGCGCCAGCAGCTCCGGGACAGCCAACACTGAAGCTTTCTTT. Amino acid sequence: CASSSGTANTEAFF.

The CDR3 DNA sequence: TGTGCCAGCATCCTAGGCCTCGAGCAGTACTTC. As protein: CASILGLEQYF. The chain links TRBV6-6 to TRBJ2-7; D unresolved. CDR1 is MNHNY, CDR2 SVGAGI, per germline (reference sequence). The CDR3 has 11 amino acids. The V gene lost 7 bases and the J gene lost 6 bases, with 10 bases spanning the gap.

This chain uses TRBV5-6 with TRBJ2-2, with a weak D call TRBD1 (6 bases). The V and J ends lost 0 bases and 6 bases respectively, with 6 bases between them. Looked up from germline, CDR1 is SGHDT and CDR2 is YYEEEE. CDR3 length: 13 amino acids. CDR3 in DNA: TGTGCCAGCAGCTTGGGGGGGCCCGGGGAGCTGTTTTTT. Protein product: CASSLGGPGELFF. The complete variable domain, with remaining parts taken from reference TRBV5-6 and TRBJ2-2, reads DAGVTQSPTHLIKTRGQQVTLRCSPKSGHDTVSWYQQALGQGPQFIFQYYEEEERQRGNFPDRFSGHQFPNYSSELNVNALLLGDSALYLCASSLGGPGELFFGEGSRLTVL.

This clone was picked up one time. The gene calls are TRBV4-1 and TRBJ2-5, with D maybe TRBD1 (5 bases). This CDR3 region has 12 residues. Trimming stripped 3 bases from V and 3 bases from J, with 5 bases between. Germline V CDR1 and CDR2: MGHRA, YSYEKL. The CDR3 coding sequence is TGCGCCAGCAGCCAGACAGAAGAGACCCAGTACTTC. Its protein is CASSQTEETQYF.

This clone was picked up one time. The rearrangement joins TRBV27 to TRBJ2-1; weak D call: TRBD1 (6 bases). Trimming stripped 8 bases from V and 6 bases from J, with 11 bases between. The germline CDR1 and CDR2 sequences are MNHEY and SMNVEV (reference sequence). This CDR3 has 12 amino acids. CDR3 region: CASQTGLNEQFF. The DNA for the CDR3 is TGTGCCAGCCAGACAGGCCTCAATGAGCAGTTCTTC.